Sequencing of this T cell receptor beta chain was carried out in a study of shared clonotypes between healthy human individuals (dated by TCRdb to the early 2020s). About the study as a whole: A few men and two women, aged 18 to 49 years, made up the cohort. Per donor, three plates each were used for CD4 naive and CD4 memory, two for CD8 naive, and one for CD8 memory. To estimate repertoire size and how much clonotype sharing occurs between individuals, the study deeply sequenced the blood TCR repertoires of several healthy adults. To increase sequencing depth and limit assay-specific biases, TCR repertoire library preparation and sequencing were carried out by different laboratories using diverse techniques. Between about 0.94 and 8.9 billion PBMCs per donor were obtained by leukapheresis. The research as a whole found: Compared with non-shared clonotypes, clonotypes shared by all four sorted-subset donors had higher generation probabilities. The small number of donors limited the genetic and exposure-history diversity represented. Sampling was restricted to blood, and TCR repertoires in tissue are likely to differ from TCR repertoires in blood. Based on pairwise subsampling, the degree of clonotype sharing among donors was expected to be affected by sequencing depth. Naive subsets generally had larger estimated clonotype richness than memory subsets did. Rarefaction of sorted-subset datasets indicated incomplete sequencing despite the large sequencing depth. Roughly 5.2% of naive CD4, 3.5% of naive CD8, approximately 2.2% of memory CD4, and around 0.4% of memory CD8 clonotypes were shared across several donors.

The CDR3 goes from the cysteine to the phenylalanine over 14 residues. Only the CDR3 DNA stays, 42 bases, in frame from base 1. Trimming removed 3 bases from V and 5 bases from J, leaving 15 bases between the germline ends. CDR1 and CDR2 (GTSNPN, SVGIG) derive from the germline V gene (reference sequence). Healthy HIV-negative adults with no recently reported acute infections or vaccinations were included as donors. All donors were Caucasian adults living in Nashville, Tennessee, USA. CD4+ T cells were enriched by magnetic negative selection; naive cells were then positively selected on CD45RA, and the negative fraction formed the memory subset. Blood was collected by leukapheresis, and PBMCs were isolated by Ficoll-Histopaque density gradient centrifugation and then cryopreserved in liquid nitrogen vapor phase. Analytical flow cytometry was used to check the purity and quantity of every magnetically sorted T cell population. Genomic DNA was isolated from every sorted fraction and measured by UV absorbance on a Nanodrop 2000c.

Using the deep immunoSEQ assay, TCR CDR3 regions were amplified from genomic DNA by multiplex PCR. Genomic DNA extracted from each cell subset was distributed evenly over all wells of several immunoSEQ 96-well plates, and each plate served as one replicate. For sorted subsets, roughly 0.2 ug genomic DNA, equal to some 30,000 T cell genomes, was loaded into each replicate PCR. The purified libraries were quantified using a Qubit 3.0 fluorometer, sized with a Bioanalyzer 2100, and then quantified again using the KAPA Library Quantification kit. Every immunoSEQ 96-well plate was sequenced on a dedicated single-read 150-cycle Illumina NextSeq 550 flow cell. On the study's bioinformatics: Because the immunoSEQ output held only junctional sequences and lacked quality scores, the filtering could not match the filtering applied to full-length reads. To assign V/J genes and CDR3, sequences were annotated using PyIR, a Python wrapper for IgBLAST v1.9, with IMGT germline references. Reads with weak V/J assignments (E-value above 1e-6), missing CDR3, stop codons, out-of-frame junctions, or ambiguous translated residues were removed. A V3J clonotype was defined by an identical inferred V gene, J gene, and CDR3 amino acid sequence. To compute the percentage overlap between repertoires, the number of shared unique clonotypes was divided by the size of the smaller repertoire. Repertoire richness was assessed with RTK rarefaction, the Chao1 estimator, and Recon v2.1 estimates of unobserved clonotypes. For all TCRbeta clonotypes obtained by the gDNA method from several donors, generation probabilities were computed with OLGA. TCRdb provides this immuneACCESS table in a form limited to in-frame rearrangements. Some clones are lacking; in checked studies, under half of them reflect an unresolved V gene, and why the rest are absent is not known. V and J calls and clone size follow that table, whereas D and trimming were derived from the DNA. This sample holds around 2.1 million clones; almost 96% were observed only once. Roughly 0.13% of the sample belongs to the ten largest clones.

A note on this clone: Its cognate antigen has yet to be identified. Per-nucleotide qualities are absent, and no much larger clonotype sits a single base away.

The V and J segments used are TRBV30 and TRBJ2-3; the D gene is perhaps TRBD2, on 5 matching bases. The source material was naive CD4+ T cells sorted from blood. The cell subset or site label, read with the paper, signifies: CD45RA+ positively selected. The TCR was taken from a young man in good health. The CDR3 protein: CAWSQARAGDTQYF. The DNA reads as follows: TGTGCCTGGAGCCAGGCGCGGGCGGGAGATACGCAGTATTTT.